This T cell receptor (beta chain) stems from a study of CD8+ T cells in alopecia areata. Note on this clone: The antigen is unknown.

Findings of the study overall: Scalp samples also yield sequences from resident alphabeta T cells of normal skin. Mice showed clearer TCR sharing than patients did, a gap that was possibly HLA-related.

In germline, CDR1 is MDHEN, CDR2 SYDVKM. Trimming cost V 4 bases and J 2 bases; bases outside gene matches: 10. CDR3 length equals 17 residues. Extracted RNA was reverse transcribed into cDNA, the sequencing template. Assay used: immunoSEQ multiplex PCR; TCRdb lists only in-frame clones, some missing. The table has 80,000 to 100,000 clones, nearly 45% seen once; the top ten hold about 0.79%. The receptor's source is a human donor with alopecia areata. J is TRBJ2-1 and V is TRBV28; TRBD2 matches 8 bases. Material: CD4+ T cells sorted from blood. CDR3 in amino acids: CASSWSLAGNTYNEQFF. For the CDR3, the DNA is TGTGCCAGCAGTTGGTCTCTAGCGGGTAACACCTACAATGAGCAGTTCTTC.